The next 15 T cell receptor beta chains were all read from a single sample in a study of T cells expressing NK-cell markers. TCRdb reworked the 5' RACE reads into one entry per CDR3 protein, no DNA. The sample holds about 540,000 distinct CDR3 sequences. Sequenced input: blood T cells: a sorted CD56 or NKG2C T cell subset, CD4+ or CD8+ T cells, or bulk PBMC T cells (not recorded which). The receptors were gathered from a man aged 18-30 years in good health.

The rearrangement joins TRBV6-5 to TRBJ1-1; TCRdb picks TRBD1, but there is no DNA to check that call. The CDR3 spans 15 residues. Germline CDR1 and CDR2: MNHEY and SVGAGI. CDR3 region: CATQANRGSNTEAFF.

The chain joins TRBV6-5 to TRBJ2-1. CDR1 is MNHEY, CDR2 SVGAGI, per germline. The CDR3 spans 12 residues. CDR3 in amino acids: CASSRLASEQFF.

The CDR3 protein is CASSFPELEVFF. This chain links TRBV3-1 with TRBJ2-1; TCRdb calls TRBD2, which cannot be checked without DNA. The V gene's germline CDR1 is LGHDT and CDR2 YNNKEL (reference sequence). The CDR3 spans 12 residues.

The chain employs TRBV24-1 and TRBJ2-7. Germline V gene lookup returns CDR1 KGHDR and CDR2 SFDVKD. There are 15 residues in the CDR3. CDR3 sequence reads: CATSDRLGHSYEQYF.

This chain uses TRBV20-1 with TRBJ1-5. Germline values: CDR1 DFQATT, CDR2 SNEGSKA (reference sequence). This CDR3 has 16 residues. The CDR3 is CSARGGWAEGNQPQHF.

This rearrangement joins TRBV10-3 to TRBJ2-5; TCRdb's D call of TRBD1 is untestable without DNA. The germline CDR1 and CDR2 sequences are ENHRY and SYGVKD. There are 13 residues in the CDR3. The CDR3 loop is CATNRLGVETQYF.

This chain connects TRBV27 to TRBJ1-1. CDR1 MNHEY and CDR2 SMNVEV come from the germline V gene (reference sequence). This CDR3 comprises 14 residues. The CDR3 loop is CASSLRGRPDRAFF.

This rearrangement joins TRBV28 to TRBJ1-6; the TCRdb call, TRBD1, lacks DNA for checking. The CDR3 runs 15 residues. Germline V CDR1 and CDR2: MDHEN, SYDVKM. CDR3 sequence reads: CASSLAGTVNSPLHF.

The rearrangement links TRBV27 to TRBJ2-2; checking the TCRdb D call of TRBD2 is not possible without DNA. The CDR3 totals 17 residues. Per the germline V gene, CDR1 is MNHEY and CDR2 is SMNVEV (reference sequence). The CDR3: CASTEQKVAGRTGELFF.

This chain joins TRBV7-9 and TRBJ2-3. The CDR3 is 16 residues long. From germline, CDR1 is SEHNR and CDR2 FQNEAQ (reference sequence). CDR3 protein: CASSPVTPGDWDTQYF.

V and J are TRBV5-1 and TRBJ1-2; no DNA is available, so the TRBD1 call from TCRdb remains unchecked. The CDR3 loop spans 17 amino acids. Germline CDR1 and CDR2: SGHRS and YFSETQ. The CDR3 loop reads CASSLGGSRSLEYGYTF.

V gene TRBV20-1 combines with J gene TRBJ1-2; absent DNA, TCRdb's TRBD1 call cannot be checked. The CDR3 is made up of 15 amino acids. Germline loops: CDR1 DFQATT, CDR2 SNEGSKA (reference sequence). CDR3 sequence reads: CSALPRDVAWGGYTF.

The V gene is TRBV20-1, the J gene TRBJ1-3. CDR3 length equals 15 residues. The germline gives CDR1 DFQATT, CDR2 SNEGSKA (reference sequence). CDR3 loop: CSASPDSSSGNTIYF.

The V gene is TRBV24-1, the J gene TRBJ2-3; TCRdb's D call, TRBD1, is unchecked because there is no DNA. The CDR3 extends over 15 amino acids. Germline-derived CDR1 and CDR2 are KGHDR and SFDVKD. CDR3 in amino acids: CATSARRSSTDTQYF.

This sequence joins TRBV15 and TRBJ1-5; TCRdb returns TRBD1, unconfirmable since there is no DNA. The CDR3 has 15 amino acids. In germline, CDR1 is LNHNV, CDR2 YYDKDF (reference sequence). This chain's CDR3 is CATSRRGRVNQPQHF. Variable domain in full (rest from reference TRBV15 and TRBJ1-5): DAMVIQNPRYQVTQFGKPVTLSCSQTLNHNVMYWYQQKSSQAPKLLFHYYDKDFNNEADTPDNFQSRRPNTSFCFLDIRSPGLGDTAMYLCATSRRGRVNQPQHFGDGTRLSIL.